Sequencing of this T cell receptor (beta chain) was carried out in a study of cytomegalovirus exposure and HLA in healthy donors. Findings and limits, study-wide: There were some public TCRs occurring in many donors, but most TCR sequences were rare. Associated with cytomegalovirus, according to the listing, were 170 or so TCR beta chains.

Produced via immunoSEQ multiplex PCR; TCRdb's table is partial and in-frame only. The repertoire includes 150,000 to 200,000 clones, around four fifths of them detected once, and about 2.3% sits in the top ten. The V end lost 1 base, the J end lost 6 bases, and 10 bases lay between the germline ends. The CDR3 totals 14 residues. Germline lookup yields CDR1 MNHEY and CDR2 SVGAGI. A word on this clone: The antigen is undetermined.

V gene TRBV6-5 combines with J gene TRBJ2-1, with a possible D match to TRBD1 (5 bases). This clonotype was obtained from a man in his thirties or forties in good health and CMV-seropositive. The sequencing input was PBMCs. The CDR3 loop is CASSYYAGRNEQFF. The CDR3, as DNA: TGTGCCAGCAGTTACTATGCAGGGCGCAATGAGCAGTTCTTC.